This T cell receptor (beta chain) was sequenced for a study of blood T cell repertoires in COVID-19. TCRdb's table, derived via immunoSEQ multiplex PCR, lists solely in-frame clones and lacks some. The sample holds 170,000 or so clones, around 84% seen once. The CDR3 has 13 residues. Trimming took 2 bases from V and 4 from J, leaving 8 bases between them. The V gene is TRBV12-3 or TRBV12-4, the J gene TRBJ1-2, with D unresolved. The TCR sequence derives from a man aged 35 to 55 with active or convalescent COVID-19. The sample comprised peripheral blood. The CDR3 coding sequence is TGTGCCAGCAGTTTACAGGTGGGCTATGGCTACACCTTC. Its protein product is CASSLQVGYGYTF.